The present T cell receptor (beta chain) was sequenced within a study of T cell clusters in autoimmune cytopenias. Germline CDR1 KGHSH, CDR2 LQKENI. This CDR3 has 14 amino acids. Multiplex touch-down PCR amplified TRB using TRB-A and TRB-B pools in one tube. TCRdb reprocessed the multiplex PCR reads and keeps a single row for each CDR3 protein, giving no DNA. Recorded here are about 6,000 distinct CDR3 sequences; the top ten clones represent about 5.6%. Tens of thousands of genome equivalents of blood DNA were amplified for TRB. This clonotype counts as medium-sized by frequency. The sample also formed part of further work on T cell repertoires in aging, cancer and after chemotherapy. From that study: In cancer patients, declining TCR diversity with age involved lost richness and lost evenness.

Material: peripheral blood. The chain carries TRBV18 and TRBJ2-5; the D call from TCRdb, TRBD2, cannot be confirmed without DNA. This receptor was obtained from a human donor in good health. CDR3 loop: CASSSLAAQETQYF.